These T cell receptor beta chains were read from a single sample in a study of siplizumab effects on memory and regulatory T cells. Measured with immunoSEQ multiplex PCR; TCRdb has only the in-frame clones, and not every one. The data show 100,000 or so clones, about 94% seen once. Material: non-Treg CD4+ T cells sorted from blood. All receptors come from a human donor in good health. Each CDR3 is given with its conserved first and last residue. The D gene is left open where the match is weak. Clone size appears in some rows only: once, few, many, or a class for an expanded clone.

j_call | v_call | clone_size | d_call | cdr3_length | cdr3_nt | cdr3_aa
TRBJ2-4 | TRBV7-8 | NA | NA | 15 | TGTGCCAGCAGCCCCAGTGTAGGAGCCAAAAACATTCAGTACTTC | CASSPSVGAKNIQYF
TRBJ1-2 | TRBV19 | once | TRBD1 | 17 | TGTGCCAGTACCATAGGTCGGACAGGGGTAAAGCTTGGCGGCTACACCTTC | CASTIGRTGVKLGGYTF
TRBJ2-1 | TRBV5-1 | NA | TRBD2 | 15 | TGCGCCAGCAGCCTCGGGACTAGCGGCCACAATGAGCAGTTCTTC | CASSLGTSGHNEQFF
TRBJ1-1 | TRBV15 | NA | NA | 14 | TGTGCCACCAGCAGATGGGCGATGAACACTGAAGCTTTCTTT | CATSRWAMNTEAFF
TRBJ2-1 | TRBV5-1 | once | NA | 10 | TGCGCCAGTCGGGGGAGTGAGCAGTTCTTC | CASRGSEQFF
TRBJ2-5 | TRBV7-2 | once | NA | 17 | TGTGCCAGCAGCAAAACCCCATTAGATCTCGGGCAAGAGACCCAGTACTTC | CASSKTPLDLGQETQYF
TRBJ2-6 | TRBV25-1 | NA | NA | 18 | TGTGCCAGCAGCGAAGCGTTGGGCGGAGGCTCTGGGGCCAACGTCCTGACTTTC | CASSEALGGGSGANVLTF
TRBJ1-4 | TRBV6-1 | NA | NA | 13 | TGTGCCAGCATGGCCCCGGGTTTGGTAGAACTGTTTTTT | CASMAPGLVELFF
TRBJ1-1 | TRBV6-5 | NA | NA | 12 | TGTGCCAGCAGTTTAGAGGTGACTGAAGCTTTCTTT | CASSLEVTEAFF
TRBJ1-2 | TRBV18 | NA | NA | 16 | TGTGCCAGCTCACCAGTTAAGCCTAAATTTCAGTATGGCTACACCTTC | CASSPVKPKFQYGYTF
TRBJ1-1 | TRBV2 | few | NA | 11 | TGTGCCAGCTACCTTGCAGATGAAGCTTTCTTT | CASYLADEAFF
TRBJ1-1 | TRBV18 | NA | TRBD1 | 17 | TGTGCCAGCTCACTTAAGGGCGGGGACAGGGTAAACACTGAAGCTTTCTTT | CASSLKGGDRVNTEAFF
TRBJ1-2 | TRBV15 | NA | NA | 14 | TGTGCCACCAGCAGAGGAGGGAGTGCAGAGGGCTACACCTTC | CATSRGGSAEGYTF
TRBJ2-5 | TRBV27 | NA | TRBD2 | 16 | TGTGCCAGCAAGAATCTTGGGACTAGCGGGCCCGAGACCCAGTACTTC | CASKNLGTSGPETQYF
TRBJ2-3 | TRBV6-6 | NA | NA | 13 | TGTGCCAGCAGGAGGTTAGACACAGATACGCAGTATTTT | CASRRLDTDTQYF
TRBJ2-3 | TRBV7-2 | NA | NA | 13 | TGTGCCAGCAGCTTAGCAGTCACAGATACGCAGTATTTT | CASSLAVTDTQYF
TRBJ2-7 | TRBV5-1 | NA | NA | 14 | TGCGCCAGCAGCGGATTCGACGCCCTCCGGGAGCAGTACTTC | CASSGFDALREQYF
TRBJ1-1 | TRBV5-1 | NA | NA | 12 | TGCGCCAGCAGCTCCGGCGGTCACGGAGCTTTCTTT | CASSSGGHGAFF
TRBJ1-1 | TRBV12-5 | NA | TRBD1 | 22 | TGTGCTAGTGGTTTGACCCTGCGTTCTCCGGGACAGGTTGGAGGGGGGAACACTGAAGCTTTCTTT | CASGLTLRSPGQVGGGNTEAFF
TRBJ2-3 | TRBV30 | NA | NA | 15 | TGTGCCTGGAGTAACCCGCGGCCTAGCACAGATACGCAGTATTTT | CAWSNPRPSTDTQYF
TRBJ1-5 | TRBV28 | NA | TRBD1 | 15 | TGTGCCAGCAGTTTCAGGACAGGGGTTGGTCAGCCCCAGCATTTT | CASSFRTGVGQPQHF
TRBJ2-1 | TRBV6-5 | NA | TRBD2 | 15 | TGTGCCAGCAGTAAGACTAGCGGGAGGGCCGTTGAGCAGTTCTTC | CASSKTSGRAVEQFF
TRBJ1-1 | TRBV28 | NA | NA | 15 | TGTGCCAGCATCGCGAGCCGAGGCCGAGGGACTGAAGCTTTCTTT | CASIASRGRGTEAFF
TRBJ2-1 | TRBV5-1 | NA | NA | 14 | TGCGCCAGCAGCTTGGTTTCGAACAACAATGAGCAGTTCTTC | CASSLVSNNNEQFF